This record concerns one T cell receptor beta chain sequence. The method was immunoSEQ multiplex PCR; TCRdb's version includes in-frame clones alone and lacks a portion of them. The profile shows 110,000 to 150,000 clones, around 82% of them singletons. Trimming took 1 base from V and 4 from J, leaving 10 bases between them. This CDR3 region has 15 residues. Germline V gene data show CDR1 as KGHSH and CDR2 as LQKENI. This sample was included in a study of blood T cell repertoires in COVID-19. The sequencing sample was made of peripheral blood. This sequence joins TRBV18 and TRBJ2-2, with D possibly being TRBD1 (6 bases). The sequence came from a woman aged 45-60 years with acute or convalescent COVID-19. CDR3 nucleotide sequence: TGTGCCAGCTCACCACTGGGACAATTCACCGGGGAGCTGTTTTTT. Its protein product is CASSPLGQFTGELFF. The whole variable domain, filled in from reference TRBV18 and TRBJ2-2, reads NAGVMQNPRHLVRRRGQEARLRCSPMKGHSHVYWYRQLPEEGLKFMVYLQKENIIDESGMPKERFSAEFPKEGPSILRIQQVVRGDSAAYFCASSPLGQFTGELFFGEGSRLTVL.